The 9 T cell receptor beta chains in this list originate from one sample, sequenced in a study of blood T cell repertoires in COVID-19. The repertoire was sequenced with immunoSEQ multiplex PCR; TCRdb's copy has only in-frame clones and lacks some. The top ten hold 1.5% to 2% of the sample, which has approximately 260,000 clones, 85% to 95% seen once. Sequencing was carried out using PBMCs or T cells enriched from blood (not recorded which). These receptors all stem from a woman aged 18-29 years who had recovered from COVID-19.

Written as DNA, the CDR3 is TGCGCCAGCAGTCGGAGCAGGGGGCAATCAGAGACCCAGTACTTC. It is translated as CASSRSRGQSETQYF. The rearrangement joins TRBV5-1 to TRBJ2-5; 8 nucleotides match TRBD1. Germline CDR1 is SGHRS and CDR2 is YFSETQ. The CDR3 spans 15 residues. Trimming removed 5 bases from V and 4 bases from J; junction bases left unmatched: 10.

CDR3 sequence: CASSRTREGEQYF. As DNA, the CDR3 is TGTGCCAGCAGTAGGACTAGGGAGGGCGAGCAGTACTTC. The chain joins TRBV6-5 to TRBJ2-7; 7 nucleotides agree with TRBD2. V trimming: 5 bases; J trimming: 6 bases; junction bases outside the gene matches: 7. This CDR3 spans 13 amino acids. Germline lookup yields CDR1 MNHEY and CDR2 SVGAGI.

A few counts support this clone. This chain uses TRBV2 with TRBJ2-7, with D unresolved. Trimming stripped 4 bases from V and 3 bases from J, with 4 bases between. From germline, CDR1 is SNHLY and CDR2 FYNNEI. This CDR3 region has 11 residues. The CDR3 coding sequence is TGTGCCAGCAGTGTAGTCTACGAGCAGTACTTC. Translation gives CASSVVYEQYF.

The chain uses TRBV7-9 and TRBJ1-2, with 9 positions matching TRBD1. This CDR3 spans 14 amino acids. Germline lookup yields CDR1 SEHNR and CDR2 FQNEAQ (reference sequence). Trimming removed 6 bases from V and 8 bases from J; junction bases left unmatched: 10. CDR3 bases: TGTGCCAGCAGACCCGGACAGGGGATAGGGGGCTACACCTTC. As protein: CASRPGQGIGGYTF.

The chain has TRBV28 and TRBJ1-1; D is ambiguous. The ends were cut back, 1 base at V and 1 base at J, with 10 bases in the middle. From germline, CDR1 is MDHEN and CDR2 SYDVKM. There are 15 residues in the CDR3. The CDR3 is CASSLLVGGNTEAFF. CDR3 nucleotides: TGTGCCAGCAGTTTATTGGTAGGAGGGAACACTGAAGCTTTCTTT.

The genes are TRBV19 and TRBJ1-2; D is unclear. Trimming left V 6 bases short and J 0 bases short, with 5 bases between. From germline, CDR1 is LNHDA and CDR2 SQIVND (reference sequence). This CDR3 is 12 amino acids long. The CDR3 loop reads CASRTANYGYTF. CDR3 DNA: TGTGCCAGTAGAACAGCTAACTATGGCTACACCTTC.

The V call is TRBV11-2, the J call TRBJ2-5; TRBD2 aligns across 9 bases. Per the germline V gene, CDR1 is SGHAT and CDR2 is FQNNGV. The CDR3 spans 15 residues. V lost 4 bases, J lost 1 base, and 4 bases stayed unmatched. The DNA of the CDR3 is TGTGCCAGCAGCTCGGCGCGGGAGGGCCAAGAGACCCAGTACTTC. It codes for CASSSAREGQETQYF.

The rearrangement uses TRBV18 and TRBJ1-2; weak D call: TRBD1 (5 bases). This CDR3 region has 16 residues. V was cut by 2 bases and J by 4 bases, with 17 bases left in between. The germline CDR1 and CDR2 sequences are KGHSH and LQKENI. CDR3 in amino acids: CASSPVSARRGYGYTF. The CDR3 DNA is TGTGCCAGCTCACCAGTTTCGGCCCGTAGGGGCTATGGCTACACCTTC.

Regarding this clone: The sample carries other DNA sequences with the same CDR3. The chain is built from TRBV5-1 and TRBJ1-1; maybe TRBD1 (5 bases). V was cut by 0 bases and J by 1 base, with 7 bases left in between. Looked up from germline, CDR1 is SGHRS and CDR2 is YFSETQ. This CDR3 is 14 amino acids long. CDR3 DNA sequence: TGCGCCAGCAGCTTGGCCCAGGGGAACACTGAAGCTTTCTTT. The encoded protein is CASSLAQGNTEAFF.